This T cell receptor beta chain was retrieved from a study of CD8 T cells in Susac syndrome. Overall study context: Patients with Susac syndrome had blood drawn and were at that point therapy-naive, on corticosteroids, or on intravenous immunoglobulin alone.

The germline V gene has CDR1 SNHLY and CDR2 FYNNEI. The CDR3 is 12 amino acids. Trimming left V 2 bases short and J 4 bases short, with 5 bases between. Notes on the study in general: The study identified about seventeen and five Susac-specific public clones in total CD8+ and CD8+ TEMRA repertoires.

The authors reverse transcribed roughly 0.5 to 1 ug RNA with random hexamers. TCRdb recomputed calls from the immunoSEQ multiplex PCR reads with MiXCR, one row per CDR3 protein. The sample shows 100,000 to 110,000 distinct CDR3 sequences, roughly 96% of them seen only once. A word on this clonotype: The antigen remains undetermined.

The J gene is TRBJ1-1, the V gene TRBV2; no definite D call. The clonotype comes from a human donor with Susac syndrome. Material for sequencing was CD8+ T cells from PBMCs. This CDR3 is CASSEKVTEAFF. CDR3 bases: TGTGCCAGCAGTGAAAAGGTCACTGAAGCTTTCTTT.